A selection of T cell receptor beta chains follows, all from one sample in a study of blood T cell repertoires in COVID-19. TCRdb's copy holds only in-frame clones and misses some; the assay was immunoSEQ multiplex PCR. Of about 220,000 clones in the sample, around nine tenths were seen once. Sequenced sample: PBMCs or T cells enriched from blood (not recorded which). The source is a woman between 50 and 59 years old with acute COVID-19. CDR3s include the opening cysteine and the closing phenylalanine or tryptophan. A D gene is named only where the DNA matches it firmly. A clone size is listed for some rows: how often the clone was seen (once, few, many), or a class if it is expanded.

V gene: TRBV4-2
clone size: .
J gene: TRBJ2-1
D gene: .
CDR3 protein: CASSRGGMRSSYNEQFF
CDR3 DNA: TGTGCCAGCAGCCGGGGCGGGATGCGAAGCTCCTACAATGAGCAGTTCTTC

V gene: TRBV4-2
clone size: .
J gene: TRBJ2-7
D gene: TRBD1
CDR3 protein: CASSQGSGTGLYEQYF
CDR3 DNA: TGTGCCAGCAGCCAAGGTTCCGGGACAGGGCTCTACGAGCAGTACTTC

V gene: TRBV18
clone size: .
J gene: TRBJ1-1
D gene: TRBD1
CDR3 protein: CASSPDRGGLRYKNTEAFF
CDR3 DNA: TGTGCCAGCTCACCAGACAGGGGTGGTCTTCGGTATAAGAACACTGAAGCTTTCTTT

V gene: TRBV5-1
clone size: .
J gene: TRBJ2-7
D gene: TRBD1
CDR3 protein: CASSSTGQGSYEQYF
CDR3 DNA: TGCGCCAGCAGCTCAACGGGACAGGGGTCCTACGAGCAGTACTTC

V gene: TRBV28
clone size: .
J gene: TRBJ1-1
D gene: .
CDR3 protein: CASSSPSVRGTEAFF
CDR3 DNA: TGTGCCAGCAGTTCTCCATCAGTACGGGGGACTGAAGCTTTCTTT

V gene: TRBV27
clone size: .
J gene: TRBJ1-5
D gene: .
CDR3 protein: CASSLWGNNQPQHF
CDR3 DNA: TGTGCCAGCAGTTTGTGGGGCAACAATCAGCCCCAGCATTTT

V gene: TRBV5-4
clone size: few
J gene: TRBJ2-7
D gene: .
CDR3 protein: CASSFGGAEQYF
CDR3 DNA: TGTGCCAGCAGCTTTGGAGGCGCGGAGCAGTACTTC

V gene: TRBV7-9
clone size: .
J gene: TRBJ1-2
D gene: TRBD1
CDR3 protein: CASSPRTGSNYGYTF
CDR3 DNA: TGTGCCAGCAGTCCGAGGACAGGGTCAAACTATGGCTACACCTTC

V gene: TRBV28
clone size: .
J gene: TRBJ2-3
D gene: .
CDR3 protein: CASSPNTDTQYF
CDR3 DNA: TGTGCCAGCAGTCCCAACACAGATACGCAGTATTTT

V gene: TRBV6-6
clone size: .
J gene: TRBJ2-7
D gene: TRBD1
CDR3 protein: CASSLDRFHEQYF
CDR3 DNA: TGTGCCAGCAGCCTGGACAGGTTCCACGAGCAGTACTTC

V gene: TRBV28
clone size: .
J gene: TRBJ1-2
D gene: TRBD1
CDR3 protein: CASTPRSGGGNGYTF
CDR3 DNA: TGTGCCAGCACTCCACGGTCAGGGGGTGGAAATGGCTACACCTTC

V gene: TRBV7-2
clone size: .
J gene: TRBJ1-1
D gene: TRBD1
CDR3 protein: CASSKGQGGNTEAFF
CDR3 DNA: TGTGCCAGCAGCAAGGGACAGGGGGGGAACACTGAAGCTTTCTTT

V gene: TRBV4-1
clone size: .
J gene: TRBJ1-2
D gene: .
CDR3 protein: CASSQGDQEVIWGYTF
CDR3 DNA: TGCGCCAGCAGCCAAGGAGACCAGGAGGTTATATGGGGCTACACCTTC

V gene: TRBV24-1
clone size: .
J gene: TRBJ2-5
D gene: .
CDR3 protein: CATSDFPTGAGETQYF
CDR3 DNA: TGTGCCACCAGTGATTTCCCAACAGGGGCGGGGGAGACCCAGTACTTC

V gene: TRBV2
clone size: once
J gene: TRBJ1-1
D gene: TRBD1
CDR3 protein: CASSGTGKAEAFF
CDR3 DNA: TGTGCCAGCAGTGGGACAGGTAAGGCTGAAGCTTTCTTT

V gene: TRBV6-5
clone size: .
J gene: TRBJ2-3
D gene: TRBD2
CDR3 protein: CASSYSLAGYTDTQYF
CDR3 DNA: TGTGCCAGCAGTTACTCCCTAGCGGGATACACAGATACGCAGTATTTT

V gene: TRBV9
clone size: .
J gene: TRBJ2-1
D gene: .
CDR3 protein: CASSVIPGEQFF
CDR3 DNA: TGTGCCAGCAGCGTAATTCCGGGGGAGCAGTTCTTC

V gene: TRBV6-5
clone size: .
J gene: TRBJ1-5
D gene: .
CDR3 protein: CASSYSRGIQPQHF
CDR3 DNA: TGTGCCAGCAGTTACTCGCGGGGAATTCAGCCCCAGCATTTT

V gene: TRBV4-1
clone size: .
J gene: TRBJ2-5
D gene: TRBD1
CDR3 protein: CASSQEGGQGARKTQYF
CDR3 DNA: TGCGCCAGCAGCCAAGAGGGGGGACAGGGGGCGAGGAAGACCCAGTACTTC

V gene: TRBV9
clone size: .
J gene: TRBJ2-5
D gene: .
CDR3 protein: CASSEGVVPEQETQYF
CDR3 DNA: TGTGCCAGCAGCGAGGGAGTCGTCCCTGAACAAGAGACCCAGTACTTC

V gene: TRBV20-1
clone size: .
J gene: TRBJ1-5
D gene: .
CDR3 protein: CSASLSRQGLYSNQPQHF
CDR3 DNA: TGCAGTGCTAGTCTGTCCCGCCAGGGCCTCTATAGCAATCAGCCCCAGCATTTT

V gene: TRBV11-1
clone size: .
J gene: TRBJ1-1
D gene: TRBD1
CDR3 protein: CASSQRTGGTEAFF
CDR3 DNA: TGTGCCAGCAGCCAACGCACAGGGGGCACTGAAGCTTTCTTT

V gene: TRBV28
clone size: .
J gene: TRBJ2-5
D gene: .
CDR3 protein: CASSLGGGGPMVWTQYF
CDR3 DNA: TGTGCCAGCAGTTTGGGAGGGGGAGGCCCTATGGTATGGACCCAGTACTTC

V gene: TRBV2
clone size: once
J gene: TRBJ2-2
D gene: .
CDR3 protein: CASSELGGADTGELFF
CDR3 DNA: TGTGCCAGCAGTGAATTGGGGGGAGCGGACACCGGGGAGCTGTTTTTT

V gene: TRBV3-1/TRBV3-2
clone size: .
J gene: TRBJ2-2
D gene: TRBD2
CDR3 protein: CASSQDLAGGRGGELFF
CDR3 DNA: TGTGCCAGCAGCCAAGACCTAGCGGGAGGCCGGGGCGGGGAGCTGTTTTTT

V gene: TRBV2
clone size: .
J gene: TRBJ2-7
D gene: .
CDR3 protein: CASSEVADTFSYEQYF
CDR3 DNA: TGTGCCAGCAGTGAGGTCGCGGACACCTTCTCCTACGAGCAGTACTTC

V gene: TRBV27
clone size: .
J gene: TRBJ2-1
D gene: .
CDR3 protein: CASSEGNEQFF
CDR3 DNA: TGTGCCAGCAGTGAGGGAAATGAGCAGTTCTTC

V gene: TRBV7-2
clone size: .
J gene: TRBJ2-7
D gene: TRBD2
CDR3 protein: CASSQPGLASPYEQYF
CDR3 DNA: TGTGCCAGCAGTCAACCGGGACTAGCATCCCCCTACGAGCAGTACTTC

V gene: TRBV6-5
clone size: .
J gene: TRBJ2-1
D gene: TRBD2
CDR3 protein: CASRTRTSGNNEQFF
CDR3 DNA: TGTGCCAGCAGGACCCGGACTAGCGGGAACAATGAGCAGTTCTTC

V gene: TRBV11-2
clone size: .
J gene: TRBJ2-2
D gene: .
CDR3 protein: CASSAGGRIELFF
CDR3 DNA: TGTGCCAGCAGCGCCGGGGGGCGAATCGAGCTGTTTTTT

V gene: TRBV5-5
clone size: .
J gene: TRBJ2-5
D gene: TRBD1
CDR3 protein: CASSLQGQQETQYF
CDR3 DNA: TGTGCCAGCAGCTTACAGGGGCAGCAAGAGACCCAGTACTTC

V gene: TRBV7-2
clone size: .
J gene: TRBJ2-3
D gene: TRBD2
CDR3 protein: CASSLLREGTDTQYF
CDR3 DNA: TGTGCCAGCAGCTTACTCCGGGAGGGCACAGATACGCAGTATTTT

V gene: TRBV27
clone size: .
J gene: TRBJ2-7
D gene: TRBD1
CDR3 protein: CASTSLGQGTYEQYF
CDR3 DNA: TGTGCCAGCACCAGCCTGGGACAGGGTACCTACGAGCAGTACTTC

V gene: TRBV10-3
clone size: .
J gene: TRBJ1-3
D gene: TRBD1
CDR3 protein: CAIRAAGTGGNTIYF
CDR3 DNA: TGTGCCATCAGGGCTGCCGGGACAGGTGGAAACACCATATATTTT

V gene: TRBV5-5
clone size: .
J gene: TRBJ2-1
D gene: TRBD1
CDR3 protein: CASSELGLTSGGEQFF
CDR3 DNA: TGTGCCAGCAGCGAGCTTGGACTGACTTCAGGGGGTGAGCAGTTCTTC

V gene: TRBV19
clone size: .
J gene: TRBJ1-5
D gene: .
CDR3 protein: CASTLGQSSNQPQHF
CDR3 DNA: TGTGCCAGTACCCTTGGACAGTCTAGCAATCAGCCCCAGCATTTT

V gene: TRBV28
clone size: once
J gene: TRBJ1-6
D gene: TRBD1
CDR3 protein: CASSSFRQGRSPLHF
CDR3 DNA: TGTGCCAGCAGTTCCTTCCGACAGGGTCGTTCACCCCTCCACTTT

V gene: TRBV4-1
clone size: .
J gene: TRBJ2-7
D gene: TRBD2
CDR3 protein: CASSQDQREGSYEQYF
CDR3 DNA: TGCGCCAGCAGCCAAGACCAACGGGAGGGCTCCTACGAGCAGTACTTC

V gene: TRBV19
clone size: .
J gene: TRBJ2-1
D gene: TRBD2
CDR3 protein: CASIQREGRGDEQFF
CDR3 DNA: TGTGCCAGTATCCAGCGGGAGGGCCGGGGCGATGAGCAGTTCTTC